The next 13 T cell receptor beta chains were all read from a single sample in a study of blood T cell repertoires in COVID-19. The assay was immunoSEQ multiplex PCR, and TCRdb's table has in-frame clones only and misses some. There are roughly 190,000 clones in the sample; around 84% occur only once, and about 15% lies in the top ten. The sequencing sample was made of peripheral blood. The source of these receptors is a woman aged 70-85 years with COVID-19, enrolled during active disease.

The chain links TRBV15 to TRBJ2-2; 7 bases align to TRBD1. This CDR3 contains 16 residues. V shed 1 base, J shed 0 bases, and the junction held 2 bases outside the gene matches. In germline, CDR1 is LNHNV, CDR2 YYDKDF (reference sequence). In DNA form, the CDR3 reads TGTGCCACCAGCAGAGGAGACAGGGCGAACACCGGGGAGCTGTTTTTT. This translates into CATSRGDRANTGELFF.

This rearrangement joins TRBV25-1 to TRBJ1-1; TRBD1 aligns across 7 bases. The CDR3 has 13 residues. The trim removed 8 bases at V and 4 bases at J, leaving 7 bases unmatched. Per the germline V gene, CDR1 is MGHDK and CDR2 is SYGVNS. CDR3 DNA: TGTGCCAGCCAGAGGACAGGAGCCACTGAAGCTTTCTTT. Translating it yields CASQRTGATEAFF.

This sequence joins TRBV28 and TRBJ1-6; D unresolved. V shed 6 bases and J shed 9 bases, with 18 bases lying between them. This CDR3 is built from 15 residues. Germline-derived CDR1 and CDR2 are MDHEN and SYDVKM. This chain's CDR3 is CASRPMEGSGSPLHF. Here the CDR3 DNA reads TGTGCCAGCAGACCTATGGAAGGGAGCGGTTCACCCCTCCACTTT. The full variable domain, completed using reference TRBV28 and TRBJ1-6, is DVKVTQSSRYLVKRTGEKVFLECVQDMDHENMFWYRQDPGLGLRLIYFSYDVKMKEKGDIPEGYSVSREKKERFSLILESASTNQTSMYLCASRPMEGSGSPLHFGNGTRLTVT.

The chain recombines TRBV19 with TRBJ2-3, with 8 positions matching TRBD2. The CDR3 length is 16 residues. Unmatched junction bases numbered 10, after V lost 7 bases and J lost 1 base. Germline V lookup: CDR1 LNHDA, CDR2 SQIVND (reference sequence). This chain's CDR3 is CASISPRRGGTDTQYF. The CDR3 DNA reads TGTGCCAGTATCTCACCGAGGCGGGGGGGCACAGATACGCAGTATTTT.

The sample holds one count of this clone. The CDR3 spells CASSEASGNQPQHF. CDR3 sequence (DNA): TGTGCCAGCAGTGAAGCCTCCGGGAATCAGCCCCAGCATTTT. The rearrangement joins TRBV6-1 to TRBJ1-5; D remains unclear. The germline CDR1 and CDR2 sequences are MNHNS and SASEGT. There are 14 residues in the CDR3. The V end lost 0 bases, the J end lost 4 bases, and 7 bases lay between the germline ends.

The chain couples TRBV6-5 to TRBJ2-2; D is undetermined. Germline CDR1 is MNHEY and CDR2 is SVGAGI. The CDR3 extends over 13 amino acids. Trimming pared 8 bases from V and 3 bases from J, leaving 10 bases between. CDR3 residues: CASPLRDTGELFF. CDR3 coding DNA: TGTGCCAGCCCCCTCCGGGACACCGGGGAGCTGTTTTTT.

The count of this clone is one. The gene calls are TRBV20-1 and TRBJ1-3; D not certain. This CDR3 has 15 residues. Germline CDR1 reads DFQATT; CDR2 reads SNEGSKA (reference sequence). V was shortened by 5 bases and J by 4 bases, with 18 bases between the two germline ends. CDR3 residues: CSARGLSHSGNTIYF. CDR3 in DNA: TGCAGTGCTCGTGGTCTTTCTCACTCAGGAAACACCATATATTTT.

This clone occurred a few times. V is TRBV7-9 and J is TRBJ1-6; weak D call: TRBD1 (6 bases). The CDR3 spans 14 residues. Germline V gives CDR1 SEHNR, CDR2 FQNEAQ (reference sequence). Trimming left V 1 base short and J 9 bases short, with 10 bases between. Here the CDR3 DNA reads TGTGCCAGCAGCTTAGGAACAGGGTCTTCACCCCTCCACTTT. Translated: CASSLGTGSSPLHF.

J is TRBJ2-5 and V is TRBV6-1, with 10 positions matching TRBD1. CDR1 and CDR2 (germline): MNHNS, SASEGT. Losses at the gene ends were 3 bases for V and 5 bases for J; bases not matched to a gene: 3. The CDR3 is made up of 14 amino acids. The CDR3 sequence is CASSEGQGRETQYF. In DNA form, the CDR3 reads TGTGCCAGCAGTGAGGGACAGGGGAGGGAGACCCAGTACTTC.

This clone has just one count. The rearrangement joins TRBV19 to TRBJ1-2; D gene ambiguous. This CDR3 is 16 amino acids long. Germline loops: CDR1 LNHDA, CDR2 SQIVND (reference sequence). Between the trimmed V and J ends, which lost 2 bases and 2 bases, there was a span of 15 bases. CDR3 sequence (DNA): TGTGCCAGTAGTATACGTCCGAGACATCAGAACTATGGCTACACCTTC. Translation gives CASSIRPRHQNYGYTF.

V and J are TRBV18 and TRBJ1-3; the D gene is possibly TRBD1 (5 bases). CDR3 length: 15 residues. V gave up 6 bases and J gave up 4 bases, with 16 bases separating them. Per germline, CDR1 KGHSH and CDR2 LQKENI. The CDR3 nucleotides are TGTGCCAGCTCCGCCCAGGGAATATACGGAAACACCATATATTTT. Protein sequence: CASSAQGIYGNTIYF.

The table lists this clone with many counts. This chain connects TRBV11-2 to TRBJ1-3; D gene unclear. The CDR3 covers 15 residues. V was pared by 3 bases and J by 7 bases, with 16 bases between. The germline gives CDR1 SGHAT, CDR2 FQNNGV. The CDR3 loop reads CASSFLSGGRNTIYF. The CDR3 region has the DNA TGTGCCAGCAGCTTTTTAAGTGGAGGAAGGAACACCATATATTTT. The full variable domain, completed using reference TRBV11-2 and TRBJ1-3, is EAGVAQSPRYKIIEKRQSVAFWCNPISGHATLYWYQQILGQGPKLLIQFQNNGVVDDSQLPKDRFSAERLKGVDSTLKIQPAKLEDSAVYLCASSFLSGGRNTIYFGEGSWLTVV.

V is TRBV5-1 and J is TRBJ1-3, with a possible D match to TRBD1 (6 bases). V was cut by 0 bases and J by 4 bases, with 11 bases left in between. CDR3 size: 15 residues. Germline V CDR1 and CDR2: SGHRS, YFSETQ. DNA for the CDR3: TGCGCCAGCAGCTTGGGTGGACAGCGAGGAAACACCATATATTTT. It is translated as CASSLGGQRGNTIYF.